One TCR beta chain is described in this entry. Its antigen remains unknown. Some clones are missing from TCRdb's copy, which holds only in-frame ones; the method was immunoSEQ multiplex PCR. The table has about 350,000 clones, approximately 90% seen once; the top ten hold under 4%. The data were taken from a study of Ad26.COV2.S vaccination and SARS-CoV-2 variants. Study conclusions and caveats: Those who received the vaccine showed greater spike-specific TCR breadth than those given placebo. Researchers reported similar non-spike TCR breadth in vaccine and placebo recipients.

Trimming removed 0 bases from V and 5 bases from J, with 10 bases in between. The CDR3 length is 14 residues. Germline V gene data show CDR1 as MNHEY and CDR2 as SVGAGI. Material: peripheral blood, obtained after recovery from COVID-19. The chain joins TRBV6-5 to TRBJ1-1; D is undetermined. This receptor was taken from a human donor who had recovered from COVID-19. The CDR3 DNA sequence: TGTGCCAGCAGTTACTCGGGAAGGACTACTGAAGCTTTCTTT. It specifies CASSYSGRTTEAFF.